Below, one T cell receptor (beta chain) is given with its context. The sample comes from a study of shared clonotypes between healthy human individuals. The CDR3 has 16 amino acids. Germline V gene data show CDR1 as SGHTA and CDR2 as FQGNSA. V trimming: 2 bases; J trimming: 0 bases; junction bases outside the gene matches: 6. Naive CD8 populations comprised CD45RO-negative cells positively selected for CCR7, excluding terminally differentiated effector memory CD45RA+ cells. Generated by immunoSEQ multiplex PCR, the TCRdb table keeps only in-frame clones and is missing some. Of about 700,000 clones in the sample, about 90% were seen once.

This sequence originates from a young man in good health. Sequencing was done on a sample of naive CD8+ T cells sorted from blood. This chain joins TRBV7-2 and TRBJ2-7, with 8 bases that match TRBD1. The CDR3 loop is CASSLSGGEISYEQYF. CDR3 nucleotides: TGTGCCAGCAGCTTATCAGGGGGCGAAATCTCCTACGAGCAGTACTTC.